Below are 29 T cell receptor beta chains sequenced from a single sample in a study of blood T cell repertoires in COVID-19. Only in-frame clones appear in the TCRdb table, and some are missing; sequencing was by immunoSEQ multiplex PCR. The sample has about 140,000 clones, 70% to 90% seen once. The source material was peripheral blood. The receptors come from a human donor in a cohort sampled during active COVID-19.

The rearrangement joins TRBV30 to TRBJ2-1; TRBD2 is a possible D gene (6 bases). The CDR3 is made up of 14 amino acids. V lost 3 bases to trimming and J lost 4 bases, with 13 bases between them. The germline V gene encodes CDR1 GTSNPN and CDR2 SVGIG (reference sequence). The CDR3 DNA sequence: TGTGCCTGGAGAGGCGGGACGGGATACAATGAGCAGTTCTTC. This codes for CAWRGGTGYNEQFF.

The chain is built from TRBV6-5 and TRBJ1-4, with 9 bases aligning to TRBD1. The V and J ends lost 5 bases and 4 bases, in that order; junction bases with no gene match: 5. From germline, CDR1 is MNHEY and CDR2 SVGAGI. This CDR3 comprises 15 residues. The CDR3 here is CASSLQGALNEKLFF. The CDR3 bases are TGTGCCAGCAGTCTACAGGGGGCCCTTAATGAAAAACTGTTTTTT.

This clone was observed once. The chain employs TRBV6-5 and TRBJ1-1, with 7 bases lining up with TRBD1. CDR1 is MNHEY, CDR2 SVGAGI, per germline. V lost 8 bases, J lost 6 bases, and 9 bases stayed unmatched. CDR3 length equals 13 residues. Written as DNA, the CDR3 is TGTGCCAGCGGAACGGACAGGTTCGCTGAAGCTTTCTTT. Its protein product is CASGTDRFAEAFF.

This chain uses TRBV27 with TRBJ2-2; TRBD1 agrees at 8 bases. Germline V gives CDR1 MNHEY, CDR2 SMNVEV (reference sequence). There are 16 residues in the CDR3. J lost 4 bases, V lost 4 bases, and 8 bases had no gene match. This CDR3 is CASSSLTGVGTGELFF. The CDR3 DNA reads as TGTGCCAGCAGTTCCTTGACAGGGGTGGGCACCGGGGAGCTGTTTTTT.

This clone was seen a single time. The genes are TRBV7-9 and TRBJ2-3; 8 bases agree with TRBD2. Trimming removed 4 bases from V and 0 bases from J; junction bases left unmatched: 6. Germline CDR1 SEHNR, CDR2 FQNEAQ (reference sequence). The CDR3 loop spans 16 amino acids. CDR3 DNA: TGTGCCAGCAGCTCCCCCATAGCGGGGAGCACAGATACGCAGTATTTT. It codes for CASSSPIAGSTDTQYF.

The V call is TRBV25-1, the J call TRBJ1-6, with D unclear. The CDR3 is made up of 14 amino acids. Germline CDR1 is MGHDK and CDR2 is SYGVNS. CDR3 protein: CASGRSSYNSPLHF. DNA for the CDR3: TGTGCTAGCGGGCGTAGCTCCTATAATTCACCCCTCCACTTT.

V gene TRBV6-5 combines with J gene TRBJ2-7; 9 bases fit TRBD2. The length of the CDR3 is 16 residues. CDR1 and CDR2 (germline): MNHEY, SVGAGI. The trim removed 0 bases at V and 4 bases at J, leaving 7 bases unmatched. This CDR3 is CASSYSIRGRGYEQYF. For the CDR3, the DNA is TGTGCCAGCAGTTACTCGATTCGCGGGAGGGGGTACGAGCAGTACTTC.

Regarding this clone: This same CDR3 is encoded by further DNA sequences in the sample. The chain joins TRBV6-2 or TRBV6-3 to TRBJ1-5; 7 nucleotides agree with TRBD1. Trimming removed 6 bases from V and 4 bases from J; junction bases left unmatched: 6. This CDR3 contains 14 residues. The germline V gene has CDR1 MNHEY and CDR2 SVGEGT. This chain's CDR3 is CASSRDSRNQPQHF. The CDR3 nucleotides read TGTGCCAGCAGCCGGGACAGCCGTAATCAGCCCCAGCATTTT.

V usage is TRBV21-1 and J usage is TRBJ2-1; TRBD2 is the table's D call and was not checked against the DNA. TRBV21-1 is tagged as a pseudogene. The CDR3 sequence is 16 residues long. DNA of the CDR3: TGTGCCAGCAGCAAATCCCGCCTAGCGGGGGACAATGAGCAGTTCTTC. It encodes CASSKSRLAGDNEQFF.

The CDR3 loop reads CASRGTLRGNTEAFF. The CDR3 coding sequence is TGTGCCAGCAGGGGGACTCTGCGTGGGAACACTGAAGCTTTCTTT. V gene TRBV7-9 combines with J gene TRBJ1-1; D is perhaps TRBD1 (5 bases). V lost 6 bases, J lost 1 base, and 15 bases lay in between. Germline V CDR1 and CDR2: SEHNR, FQNEAQ (reference sequence). This CDR3 comprises 15 residues. The full variable domain, with the rest looked up from reference TRBV7-9 and TRBJ1-1, is DTGVSQNPRHKITKRGQNVTFRCDPISEHNRLYWYRQTLGQGPEFLTYFQNEAQLEKSRLLSDRFSAERPKGSFSTLEIQRTEQGDSAMYLCASRGTLRGNTEAFFGQGTRLTVV.

The chain links TRBV6-5 to TRBJ1-4; TRBD1 matches 7 bases. The V and J ends lost 0 bases and 3 bases, in that order; junction bases with no gene match: 4. The length of the CDR3 is 16 residues. Germline CDR1 reads MNHEY; CDR2 reads SVGAGI. CDR3 nucleotide sequence: TGTGCCAGCAGTTACTCGGGGCAGGGGGCTAATGAAAAACTGTTTTTT. It encodes CASSYSGQGANEKLFF.

The chain carries TRBV7-9 and TRBJ2-7; D ambiguous. This CDR3 comprises 16 residues. Germline CDR1 and CDR2: SEHNR and FQNEAQ (reference sequence). Trimming removed 4 bases at V and 0 bases at J, with 16 bases between. The CDR3 DNA reads as TGTGCCAGCAGCTCGGGTCTGGTAACCCTCTCCTACGAGCAGTACTTC. Translating it yields CASSSGLVTLSYEQYF.

For this clone: This same CDR3 is encoded by further DNA sequences in the sample. The genes are TRBV27 and TRBJ2-7; D remains ambiguous. This CDR3 region has 13 residues. V lost 4 bases and J lost 0, with 7 bases in between. In germline, CDR1 is MNHEY, CDR2 SMNVEV (reference sequence). The CDR3 sequence is CASSSGSSYEQYF. CDR3 bases: TGTGCCAGCAGTTCAGGCAGCTCCTACGAGCAGTACTTC.

V and J are TRBV19 and TRBJ2-6, with D possibly matching TRBD2 (5 bases). This CDR3 region has 15 residues. Germline-derived CDR1 and CDR2 are LNHDA and SQIVND (reference sequence). Trimming took 5 bases from V and 2 from J, leaving 10 bases between them. The CDR3 protein is CASSPGVAGANVLTF. CDR3 nucleotides: TGTGCCAGTAGTCCCGGGGTGGCTGGGGCCAACGTCCTGACTTTC.

This clone was detected a few times. The chain joins TRBV7-9 to TRBJ1-1; D remains ambiguous. Germline lookup yields CDR1 SEHNR and CDR2 FQNEAQ (reference sequence). The CDR3 is 12 amino acids. Trimming removed 1 base from V and 8 bases from J, with 8 bases in between. CDR3 sequence: CASSLERKEAFF. The CDR3, as DNA: TGTGCCAGCAGCTTAGAGCGGAAAGAAGCTTTCTTT.

About this clone: Relative to the germline gene, one junction end is altered; a read error may explain this. The rearrangement links TRBV5-6 to TRBJ1-4; D is perhaps TRBD1 (5 bases). Germline CDR1 is SGHDT and CDR2 is YYEEEE. This CDR3 spans 15 amino acids. The DNA of the CDR3 is TGTGCCAGCAGCTCCCTTGGGGGGGATAATGACAAACTGTTTTTT. This codes for CASSSLGGDNDKLFF.

This chain connects TRBV5-1 to TRBJ2-2; 12 bases align to TRBD2. With V trimmed by 3 bases and J by 5 bases, 8 bases remained unmatched. The CDR3 has 17 amino acids. CDR1 and CDR2 (germline): SGHRS, YFSETQ. As DNA, the CDR3 is TGCGCCAGCAGCTCTACTCGACTAGCGGGAGAGACCGGGGAGCTGTTTTTT. This encodes CASSSTRLAGETGELFF.

The CDR3 loop reads CSVVKGESREGYTF. The CDR3 DNA sequence: TGCAGCGTTGTCAAGGGAGAGAGCCGGGAGGGCTACACCTTC. This chain joins TRBV29-1 and TRBJ1-2; D is unclear. The ends were cut back, 4 bases at V and 8 bases at J, with 20 bases in the middle. The germline V gene has CDR1 SQVTM and CDR2 ANQGSEA. CDR3 size: 14 residues.

The rearrangement links TRBV28 to TRBJ2-7; D gene uncertain. Germline values: CDR1 MDHEN, CDR2 SYDVKM. The length of the CDR3 is 14 residues. V lost 3 bases, J lost 0 bases, and 9 bases lay in between. CDR3 coding DNA: TGTGCCAGCAGTTTCCTCGCCGGCTCCTACGAGCAGTACTTC. Amino acid sequence: CASSFLAGSYEQYF.

Only one count was recorded for this clone. The V and J genes are TRBV11-2 and TRBJ1-2; maybe TRBD1 (6 bases). The CDR3 runs 15 residues. Germline assignment: CDR1 SGHAT and CDR2 FQNNGV. Deletions cut 0 bases from V and 5 bases from J, with 13 bases between. In nucleotides, the CDR3 is TGTGCCAGCAGCTTAGATCGGGGGGCACGATATGGCTACACCTTC. Amino acids: CASSLDRGARYGYTF.

This clone is a singleton in its sample. The chain couples TRBV28 to TRBJ2-2, with TRBD2 matching 9 bases. The germline V gene has CDR1 MDHEN and CDR2 SYDVKM. Trimming cost V 3 bases and J 0 bases; bases outside gene matches: 11. The CDR3 runs to 19 residues. The CDR3 here is CASSFVASGAQSNTGELFF. In DNA, the CDR3 is TGTGCCAGCAGTTTTGTGGCTAGCGGGGCTCAATCGAACACCGGGGAGCTGTTTTTT.

This clone was recorded only once. CDR3 sequence (DNA): TGTGCCAGCAGCGTGGGACAGGCATCCTACGAGCAGTACTTC. This sequence encodes CASSVGQASYEQYF. This rearrangement joins TRBV9 to TRBJ2-7; TRBD1 matches at 8 bases. The junction had 2 bases not matched to a gene; V was cut back by 2 bases and J by 1 base. Germline loops: CDR1 SGDLS, CDR2 YYNGEE. The CDR3 runs to 14 residues. Full variable domain (remainder filled in from reference TRBV9 and TRBJ2-7): DSGVTQTPKHLITATGQRVTLRCSPRSGDLSVYWYQQSLDQGLQFLIQYYNGEERAKGNILERFSAQQFPDLHSELNLSSLELGDSALYFCASSVGQASYEQYFGPGTRLTVT.

This clone appeared a single time. The rearrangement joins TRBV6-2 or TRBV6-3 to TRBJ2-3; 10 bases match TRBD2. V was clipped by 2 bases and J by 1 base; unmatched bases: 9. The CDR3 is 18 amino acids. Per the germline V gene, CDR1 is MNHEY and CDR2 is SVGEGT. In nucleotides, the CDR3 is TGTGCCAGCAGTTACAGAGCGGGGGGGCCAATGGGCACAGATACGCAGTATTTT. Translation: CASSYRAGGPMGTDTQYF.

The rearrangement joins TRBV9 to TRBJ2-7, with TRBD1 matching 9 bases. Germline V gene sequence: CDR1 SGDLS, CDR2 YYNGEE. Trimming removed 3 bases from V and 3 bases from J; junction bases left unmatched: 7. The CDR3 spans 15 residues. The CDR3 sequence: CASSAGDRAVYEQYF. The CDR3 region has the DNA TGTGCCAGCAGCGCAGGGGACAGGGCCGTCTACGAGCAGTACTTC. The whole variable domain, filled in from reference TRBV9 and TRBJ2-7, reads DSGVTQTPKHLITATGQRVTLRCSPRSGDLSVYWYQQSLDQGLQFLIQYYNGEERAKGNILERFSAQQFPDLHSELNLSSLELGDSALYFCASSAGDRAVYEQYFGPGTRLTVT.

The chain links TRBV6-4 to TRBJ2-1, with TRBD1 matching over 9 bases. Germline assignment: CDR1 MRHNA and CDR2 SNTAGT. CDR3 length: 15 residues. With V trimmed by 4 bases and J by 4 bases, 5 bases remained unmatched. The CDR3 nucleotides read TGTGCCAGCAGTGCTGGGACAGGGTCTTACAATGAGCAGTTCTTC. Amino acids: CASSAGTGSYNEQFF.

V and J are TRBV5-8 and TRBJ1-3; D is perhaps TRBD1 (5 bases). V shed 2 bases and J shed 0 bases, with 12 bases lying between them. CDR1 is SGHTS and CDR2 is YDEGEE in the germline V gene. The CDR3 extends over 16 amino acids. The CDR3 spells CASSFRDSSSGNTIYF. The CDR3 DNA sequence: TGTGCCAGCAGCTTCAGGGATTCGAGCTCTGGAAACACCATATATTTT.

The V and J genes are TRBV5-1 and TRBJ2-2; no definite D call. The CDR3 has 16 residues. The germline V gene has CDR1 SGHRS and CDR2 YFSETQ. V lost 2 bases to trimming and J lost 0 bases, with 11 bases between them. CDR3 residues: CASSLRPTSNTGELFF. CDR3 DNA sequence: TGCGCCAGCAGCTTACGCCCGACATCGAACACCGGGGAGCTGTTTTTT.

The chain joins TRBV4-2 to TRBJ2-7, with TRBD2 matching over 12 bases. The CDR3 extends over 15 amino acids. Per the germline V gene, CDR1 is LGHNA and CDR2 is YNFKEQ. The V segment lost 4 bases and the J segment 2 bases; nucleotides outside the gene matches: 3. CDR3 residues: CASSPTSGGTYEQYF. The CDR3 nucleotides read TGTGCCAGCAGCCCCACTAGCGGGGGGACCTACGAGCAGTACTTC.

This clone has only one observation. V and J are TRBV11-3 and TRBJ2-7; D possibly corresponds to TRBD1 (6 bases). The V and J ends lost 5 bases and 6 bases respectively, with 17 bases between them. This CDR3 spans 14 amino acids. Germline V gives CDR1 SGHNT, CDR2 YENEEA. The CDR3 spells CASSPTGSAIEQYF. As DNA, the CDR3 is TGTGCCAGCAGCCCCACAGGGTCGGCTATCGAGCAGTACTTC. Complete variable domain (other parts from reference TRBV11-3 and TRBJ2-7): EAGVVQSPRYKIIEKKQPVAFWCNPISGHNTLYWYLQNLGQGPELLIRYENEEAVDDSQLPKDRFSAERLKGVDSTLKIQPAELGDSAVYLCASSPTGSAIEQYFGPGTRLTVT.